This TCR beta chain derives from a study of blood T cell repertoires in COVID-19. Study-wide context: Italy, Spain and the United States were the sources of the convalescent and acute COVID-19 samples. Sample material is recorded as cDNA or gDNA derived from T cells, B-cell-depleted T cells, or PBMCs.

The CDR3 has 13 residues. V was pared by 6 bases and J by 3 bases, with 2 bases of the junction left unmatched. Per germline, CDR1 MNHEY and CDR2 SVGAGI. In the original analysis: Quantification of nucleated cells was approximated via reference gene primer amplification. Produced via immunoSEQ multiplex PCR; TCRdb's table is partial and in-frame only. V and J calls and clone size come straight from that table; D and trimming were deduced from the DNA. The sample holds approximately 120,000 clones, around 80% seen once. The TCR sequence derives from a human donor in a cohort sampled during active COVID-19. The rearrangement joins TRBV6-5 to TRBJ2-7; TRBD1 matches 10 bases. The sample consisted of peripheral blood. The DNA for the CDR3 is TGTGCCAGCAGCGGGGACAGGGGCTACGAGCAGTACTTC. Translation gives CASSGDRGYEQYF.